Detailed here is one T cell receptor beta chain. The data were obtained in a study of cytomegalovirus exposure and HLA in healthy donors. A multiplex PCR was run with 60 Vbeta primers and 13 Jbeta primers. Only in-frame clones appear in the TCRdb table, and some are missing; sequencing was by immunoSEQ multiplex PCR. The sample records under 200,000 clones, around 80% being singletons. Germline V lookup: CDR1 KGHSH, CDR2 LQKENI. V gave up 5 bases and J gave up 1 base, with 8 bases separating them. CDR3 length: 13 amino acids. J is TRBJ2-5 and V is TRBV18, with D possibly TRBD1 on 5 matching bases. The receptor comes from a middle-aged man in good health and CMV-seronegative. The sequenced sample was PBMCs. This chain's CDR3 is CASSGAFQETQYF. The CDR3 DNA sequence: TGTGCCAGCTCAGGGGCCTTCCAAGAGACCCAGTACTTC.